The source of this T cell receptor beta chain is a study of tumor and adjacent non-tumor tissue in lung cancer. Study as a whole: Each sample yielded approximately 4 million productive TCRbeta reads on average.

Of note for this clonotype: No conserved phenylalanine or tryptophan ends this CDR3, so it is likely a read error.

A modified ARM-PCR protocol with three rounds of nested PCR amplified TCRbeta. TCRdb processed the multiplex PCR reads anew with MiXCR; each CDR3 protein has one entry. This sample has 94,000 or so distinct CDR3 sequences; more than 75% occur once, and the top ten carry about a fifth. No cell sorting was done before RNA was extracted from the tissue. This non-tumor lung sample came from over 3 cm beyond the tumor edge. The CDR3 has 15 amino acids. The V gene lost 2 bases and the J gene lost 0 bases, with 12 bases spanning the gap. CDR1 and CDR2 from the germline V gene are DFQATT and SNEGSKA (reference sequence).

The sequence was obtained from a woman between 45 and 60 years old with non-small cell lung cancer. The chain carries TRBV20-1 and TRBJ2-3, with D maybe TRBD2 (6 bases). The sample taken for sequencing was distant non-tumor lung tissue. CDR3 coding DNA: TGCAGTGCTAGAAACTCCGGGACTAGCACAGATACGCAGTATGTT. It encodes CSARNSGTSTDTQYV.